The 10 T cell receptor beta chains presented below share a single source sample, sequenced in a study of chemoradiotherapy in HPV16-positive cancers (dated by TCRdb to between 2022 and 2023). The library was prepared using the immunoSEQ multiplex PCR assay. Here the immuneACCESS table is served through TCRdb, limited to in-frame sequences with V and J called. Missing clones are a known gap in these copies; in checked studies unresolved V genes cover under half, and the rest lacks a known reason. Present in this sample are tens of thousands of clones, around 84% of which were seen just once. Approximately 5% of the sample goes to the ten largest clones. Here the sequenced sample was blood, taken from a patient who underwent chemoradiotherapy. The receptors were gathered from a human donor with HPV-associated anogenital cancer.

This clone was observed a few times. This rearrangement joins TRBV10-3 to TRBJ2-2; D is perhaps TRBD1 (6 bases). The germline V and J ends were trimmed by 4 bases and 6 bases, with 15 bases remaining between them. The length of the CDR3 is 15 residues. Germline V gives CDR1 ENHRY, CDR2 SYGVKD. CDR3 amino acids: CAISAPRGGPGELFF. CDR3 sequence (DNA): TGTGCCATCAGTGCACCCAGAGGGGGTCCCGGGGAGCTGTTTTTT.

CDR3 sequence: CASSFMVNTEAFF. The CDR3 nucleotides are TGTGCCAGCAGCTTTATGGTAAACACTGAAGCTTTCTTT. The chain uses TRBV5-8 and TRBJ1-1; D is uncertain. The CDR3 runs 13 residues. Germline lookup yields CDR1 SGHTS and CDR2 YDEGEE. Deletions cut 2 bases from V and 2 bases from J, with 7 bases between.

The gene calls are TRBV5-4 and TRBJ2-7; a possible D gene is TRBD1 (6 bases). The CDR3 is made up of 13 amino acids. Germline lookup yields CDR1 SGHNT and CDR2 YYREEE (reference sequence). The ends were cut back, 4 bases at V and 2 bases at J, with 10 bases in the middle. The chain's CDR3 is CASSKRTAYEQYF. CDR3 nucleotides: TGTGCCAGCAGCAAAAGGACAGCCTACGAGCAGTACTTC.

V usage is TRBV27 and J usage is TRBJ1-2, with 7 bases lining up with TRBD1. CDR1 MNHEY and CDR2 SMNVEV come from the germline V gene (reference sequence). Trimming at V came to 3 bases and at J to 2 bases, leaving 3 bases not matched to a gene. There are 14 residues in the CDR3. Written as DNA, the CDR3 is TGTGCCAGCAGTTTTCTGACAGGGAACTATGGCTACACCTTC. Translated: CASSFLTGNYGYTF.

This clone has only a few counts. The rearrangement links TRBV30 to TRBJ1-2; D is possibly TRBD1 (6 bases). CDR3 length: 15 amino acids. V lost 3 bases to trimming and J lost 3 bases, with 17 bases between them. The germline V gene encodes CDR1 GTSNPN and CDR2 SVGIG (reference sequence). CDR3 amino acids: CAWSVSGTPDYGYTF. The CDR3 region has the DNA TGTGCCTGGAGCGTATCTGGGACACCTGACTATGGCTACACCTTC.

V gene TRBV19 combines with J gene TRBJ1-5; 7 bases match TRBD1. Germline V gives CDR1 LNHDA, CDR2 SQIVND (reference sequence). CDR3 size: 15 residues. V trimming: 2 bases; J trimming: 5 bases; junction bases outside the gene matches: 6. CDR3 protein: CASSIKGAGDQPQHF. Here the CDR3 DNA reads TGTGCCAGTAGTATAAAGGGGGCGGGAGATCAGCCCCAGCATTTT.

J is TRBJ1-2 and V is TRBV9; 7 bases are a match to TRBD1. Germline lookup yields CDR1 SGDLS and CDR2 YYNGEE. V dropped 5 bases and J dropped 2; count of bases not matched to a gene: 6. The CDR3 runs 14 residues. The CDR3 is CASRGKGQNYGYTF. Written as DNA, the CDR3 is TGTGCCAGCAGGGGCAAGGGACAGAACTATGGCTACACCTTC.

J is TRBJ2-5 and V is TRBV2; a possible D gene is TRBD1 (5 bases). The CDR3 is made up of 15 amino acids. From germline, CDR1 is SNHLY and CDR2 FYNNEI. The ends were cut back, 5 bases at V and 7 bases at J, with 20 bases in the middle. CDR3 sequence reads: CASSTDQGFVGTQYF. The CDR3 nucleotides are TGTGCCAGCAGTACTGATCAGGGTTTCGTCGGGACCCAGTACTTC. The whole variable domain, filled in from reference TRBV2 and TRBJ2-5, reads EPEVTQTPSHQVTQMGQEVILRCVPISNHLYFYWYRQILGQKVEFLVSFYNNEISEKSEIFDDQFSVERPDGSNFTLKIRSTKLEDSAMYFCASSTDQGFVGTQYFGPGTRLLVL.

The chain carries TRBV18 and TRBJ1-4, with TRBD1 matching 9 bases. V shed 3 bases, J shed 6 bases, and the junction held 2 bases outside the gene matches. Germline assignment: CDR1 KGHSH and CDR2 LQKENI. There are 14 residues in the CDR3. The CDR3 sequence: CASSPRTGDEKLFF. In DNA, the CDR3 is TGTGCCAGCTCACCCAGGACAGGGGATGAAAAACTGTTTTTT.

This clone has only one observation. Written as DNA, the CDR3 is TGTGCCATCAGTGAGGGAAGCTCCTACGAGCAGTACGTC. It is translated as CAISEGSSYEQYV. This chain joins TRBV10-3 and TRBJ2-7; D is unclear. Deletions cut 2 bases from V and 0 bases from J, with 5 bases between. This CDR3 is 13 amino acids long. Germline V gene sequence: CDR1 ENHRY, CDR2 SYGVKD.